This is a list of T cell receptor beta chains from one sample in a study of cytomegalovirus exposure and HLA in healthy donors. The data were produced by immunoSEQ multiplex PCR, yet TCRdb's version contains in-frame clones alone and is incomplete. The sample records 80,000 to 95,000 clones, 81% being singletons. Sequenced input: PBMCs. Receptors were obtained from a woman between 25 and 40 years old in good health and CMV-seronegative. Each CDR3 is given with its conserved first and last residue. A D gene is named only where the DNA matches it firmly. Clone size is stated in some rows and not others, as once, few, many or a class when expanded.

size: .; V: TRBV7-2; J: TRBJ2-1; D: TRBD2; DNA: TGTGCCAGCAGCTCCACTCCCCTGGGCGGGAGATATCTCGTTGAGCAGTTCTTC; CDR3: CASSSTPLGGRYLVEQFF
size: .; V: TRBV28; J: TRBJ2-2; D: TRBD2; DNA: TGTGCCAGCAGTTTATTTAGCGGGGGGGAGCTGTTTTTT; CDR3: CASSLFSGGELFF
size: .; V: TRBV2; J: TRBJ2-7; D: TRBD1; DNA: TGTGCCAGCAGTGAAAGACAGGGGGCGCTCCACGAGCAGTACTTC; CDR3: CASSERQGALHEQYF
size: .; V: TRBV27; J: TRBJ2-2; D: TRBD1; DNA: TGTGCCAGCAGCTTCTCCCAGACAGGGGGAGGCACCGGGGAGCTGTTTTTT; CDR3: CASSFSQTGGGTGELFF
size: once; V: TRBV5-4; J: TRBJ2-5; D: .; DNA: TGTGCCAGCTGGGCGACAGGGACTAGGGAGACCCAGTACTTC; CDR3: CASWATGTRETQYF
size: .; V: TRBV28; J: TRBJ2-7; D: .; DNA: TGTGCCAGCTTGACGGTCGCCCGGGCCTACGAGCAGTACTTC; CDR3: CASLTVARAYEQYF
size: .; V: TRBV7-8; J: TRBJ2-3; D: TRBD2; DNA: TGTGCCAGCAGCTTAGGGGCTAGCGGGAGAAGCACAGATACGCAGTATTTT; CDR3: CASSLGASGRSTDTQYF
size: .; V: TRBV19; J: TRBJ1-5; D: .; DNA: TGTGCCTCAAGACTCGGGGGGGCAAATCAGCCCCAGCATTTT; CDR3: CASRLGGANQPQHF
size: few; V: TRBV6-5; J: TRBJ1-2; D: TRBD1; DNA: TGTGCCAGCAGGGAAAGACAGGGGCAGAACTATGGCTACACCTTC; CDR3: CASRERQGQNYGYTF
size: .; V: TRBV25-1; J: TRBJ2-1; D: TRBD1; DNA: TGTGCCAGCAGTCGGGACAGGGGTTACGATGAGCAGTTCTTC; CDR3: CASSRDRGYDEQFF
size: .; V: TRBV7-2; J: TRBJ2-2; D: .; DNA: TGTGCCAGCAGCTTAGCGGGGACTGTGGTGGTCACCGGGGAGCTGTTTTTT; CDR3: CASSLAGTVVVTGELFF
size: .; V: TRBV29-1; J: TRBJ1-4; D: .; DNA: TGCAGCGTTGAGAGTCCGGGTGAAAAACTGTTTTTT; CDR3: CSVESPGEKLFF
size: .; V: TRBV7-9; J: TRBJ2-5; D: .; DNA: TGTGCCAGCAGCATGGCGGAATACCAAGAGACCCAGTACTTC; CDR3: CASSMAEYQETQYF
size: .; V: TRBV28; J: TRBJ2-7; D: TRBD1; DNA: TGTGCCAGCAGTTTTACAGGGGGGAACTACGAGCAGTACTTC; CDR3: CASSFTGGNYEQYF
size: once; V: TRBV5-1; J: TRBJ2-3; D: .; DNA: TGCGCCAGCAGCTGGGGGGGGCTCCTCCTCACAGATACGCAGTATTTT; CDR3: CASSWGGLLLTDTQYF
size: .; V: TRBV10-3; J: TRBJ1-1; D: .; DNA: TGTGCCATCAGTCGCGGACAGTTCAGCATGAACACTGAAGCTTTCTTT; CDR3: CAISRGQFSMNTEAFF
size: .; V: TRBV5-1; J: TRBJ1-3; D: TRBD1; DNA: TGCGCCAGCAGCGAGCAGACAGGGGGCTCTGGAAACACCATATATTTT; CDR3: CASSEQTGGSGNTIYF
size: .; V: TRBV9; J: TRBJ2-3; D: TRBD2; DNA: TGTGCCAGCAGCCTGACTAGCGGGAGGACAGATACGCAGTATTTT; CDR3: CASSLTSGRTDTQYF
size: .; V: TRBV10-3; J: TRBJ2-7; D: .; DNA: TGTGCCATCAGGGGCAGCTCCTACGAGCAGTACTTC; CDR3: CAIRGSSYEQYF
size: .; V: TRBV11-1; J: TRBJ1-1; D: .; DNA: TGTGCCAGCAGCTTAATAGTGAACACTGAAGCTTTCTTT; CDR3: CASSLIVNTEAFF
size: .; V: TRBV15; J: TRBJ1-5; D: .; DNA: TGTGCCACCAGCAGAGACAGGGGTAGCAATCAGCCCCAGCATTTT; CDR3: CATSRDRGSNQPQHF
size: .; V: TRBV20-1; J: TRBJ2-7; D: .; DNA: TGCAGTGCTAGAGACCCCTACGAGCAGTACTTC; CDR3: CSARDPYEQYF
size: .; V: TRBV19; J: TRBJ2-7; D: TRBD2; DNA: TGTGCCAGTAGCATCAGCGGGAGGAAATACGAGCAGTACTTC; CDR3: CASSISGRKYEQYF
size: .; V: TRBV5-1; J: TRBJ1-2; D: TRBD1; DNA: TGCGCCAGCAGCTTGGGACAGGGGGAAAACTATGGCTACACCTTC; CDR3: CASSLGQGENYGYTF
size: .; V: TRBV9; J: TRBJ2-7; D: TRBD2; DNA: TGTGCCAGCAGCGCCGGGACTAGCGGGATCTACGAGCAGTACTTC; CDR3: CASSAGTSGIYEQYF
size: .; V: TRBV4-1; J: TRBJ1-3; D: TRBD1; DNA: TGCGCCAGCAGCCACATACTGGTTCGGGACAGACAATCTGGAAACACCATATATTTT; CDR3: CASSHILVRDRQSGNTIYF
size: few; V: TRBV6-4; J: TRBJ2-1; D: TRBD2; DNA: TGTGCCAGCAGTGACTCGCCCGGGACTAGCGGCAATGAGCAGTTCTTC; CDR3: CASSDSPGTSGNEQFF
size: .; V: TRBV14; J: TRBJ1-1; D: .; DNA: TGTGCCAGCAGCCAAGATTGGAGGGAGGGCGGCACTGAAGCTTTCTTT; CDR3: CASSQDWREGGTEAFF
size: .; V: TRBV11-2; J: TRBJ2-3; D: TRBD2; DNA: TGTGCCAGCAGCTCCTCAAGCCCGGGACTAGCGGATACGCAGTATTTT; CDR3: CASSSSSPGLADTQYF